The 21 T cell receptor beta chains presented below share a single source sample, sequenced in a study of glioma-infiltrating T cells (dated by TCRdb to 2016 to 2017). This sample was sequenced with an Illumina MiSeq. The iRepertoire nested amplicon-rescue multiplex PCR (arm-PCR) platform was used to amplify TCR alpha and beta CDR3 regions from RNA. The raw public data were reprocessed by TCRdb itself: fastp quality trimming at Q25, MiXCR clonotype calling, in-frame beta chains only. One record per CDR3 amino acid sequence lists the most common genes and DNA. The sample table shows over 140,000 distinct CDR3 sequences, and around 40% are seen once. In total, the top ten clones hold around 20% of the sample. Sequences were obtained from glioma tissue, nonneoplastic brain tissue, or PBMCs (not recorded which). These receptors all stem from a human donor with low-grade glioma or glioblastoma, undergoing nonglioma brain surgery, or in good health (not recorded which).

This clonotype came up a few times. The junction differs from germline at one of its ends, possibly a read error. This chain joins TRBV20-1 and TRBJ2-7; 8 bases agree with TRBD1. CDR1 DFQATT and CDR2 SNEGSKA come from the germline V gene (reference sequence). The CDR3 length is 13 residues. The CDR3 here is CSARGQGAGEQYF. CDR3 nucleotides: TGCAGTGCCAGAGGGCAGGGGGCGGGTGAGCAGTACTTC.

The rearrangement uses TRBV6-1 and TRBJ1-2, with D unclear. The ends were cut back, 8 bases at V and 3 bases at J, with 13 bases in the middle. This CDR3 is 13 amino acids long. Germline V gives CDR1 MNHNS, CDR2 SASEGT. In nucleotides, the CDR3 is TGTGCCAGCGAGCGTCAGAGGGACTATGGCTACACCTTC. Its translation is CASERQRDYGYTF.

The chain employs TRBV4-3 and TRBJ2-5, with a tentative D call TRBD1 (6 bases). This CDR3 contains 15 residues. The germline V and J ends were trimmed by 4 bases and 5 bases, with 17 bases remaining between them. Germline-derived CDR1 and CDR2 are LGHNA and YSLEER. The CDR3 is CASSPGQLDWETQYF. DNA of the CDR3: TGCGCCAGCAGCCCCGGACAGTTGGATTGGGAGACCCAGTACTTC.

This clonotype occurred a few times. This chain connects TRBV18 to TRBJ2-1, with 7 nucleotides matching TRBD2. CDR3 length equals 15 residues. The V gene end was trimmed by 3 bases and the J gene end by 5 bases; junction bases not matched to a gene: 7. Germline V lookup: CDR1 KGHSH, CDR2 LQKENI. CDR3 residues: CASSPQNGGDNEQFF. In nucleotides, the CDR3 is TGTGCCAGCTCACCGCAAAATGGGGGGGACAATGAGCAGTTCTTC.

This chain uses TRBV12-3 or TRBV12-4 with TRBJ2-3; D is unresolved. V gave up 3 bases and J gave up 2 bases, with 12 bases separating them. The length of the CDR3 is 15 residues. CDR3 residues: CASSFYSESTDTQYF. CDR3 DNA sequence: TGTGCCAGCAGTTTTTATTCGGAGTCCACAGATACGCAGTATTTT.

The chain joins TRBV28 to TRBJ1-6; maybe TRBD1 (5 bases). The CDR3 loop spans 15 amino acids. Germline-derived CDR1 and CDR2 are MDHEN and SYDVKM. The V and J ends lost 4 bases and 6 bases respectively, with 13 bases between them. CDR3 nucleotides: TGTGCCAGCAGTTCCAGGGAGATTGCTAATTCACCCCTCCACTTT. This sequence encodes CASSSREIANSPLHF. The entire variable domain, with the rest obtained from reference TRBV28 and TRBJ1-6, is as follows: DVKVTQSSRYLVKRTGEKVFLECVQDMDHENMFWYRQDPGLGLRLIYFSYDVKMKEKGDIPEGYSVSREKKERFSLILESASTNQTSMYLCASSSREIANSPLHFGNGTRLTVT.

This clonotype was recorded many times. The chain recombines TRBV7-2 with TRBJ2-1; no clear D gene. In germline, CDR1 is SGHTA, CDR2 FQGNSA. CDR3 length equals 16 residues. V was pared by 1 base and J by 0 bases, with 10 bases between. The CDR3 here is CASSLERPSSYNEQFF. CDR3 nucleotide sequence: TGTGCCAGCAGCTTAGAGAGGCCTAGCTCCTACAATGAGCAGTTCTTC.

This clonotype has more than one count but fewer than ten. J is TRBJ2-5 and V is TRBV6-6; D may correspond to TRBD1 or TRBD2 (5 bases each). The germline V and J ends were trimmed by 10 bases and 3 bases, with 15 bases remaining between them. CDR3 size: 13 residues. From germline, CDR1 is MNHNY and CDR2 SVGAGI (reference sequence). CDR3 amino acids: CAIARDDEETQYF. CDR3 in DNA: TGTGCCATCGCCCGGGACGACGAAGAGACCCAGTACTTC.

A remark on this clonotype: One end of the junction is discordant with germline, which a read error may explain. The gene calls are TRBV7-2 and TRBJ2-2; D gene ambiguous. There are 13 residues in the CDR3. From germline, CDR1 is SGHTA and CDR2 FQGNSA. The CDR3 spells CARSPGPTGELFF. CDR3 nucleotides: TGTGCCCGCAGCCCCGGGCCAACCGGGGAGCTGTTTTTT.

V and J are TRBV6-1 and TRBJ1-6; 9 nucleotides match TRBD1. The CDR3 has 16 residues. V dropped 6 bases and J dropped 7; count of bases not matched to a gene: 10. CDR1 MNHNS and CDR2 SASEGT come from the germline V gene. Written as DNA, the CDR3 is TGTGCCAGCAGACCCGACAGGGGGGGGGGGAATTCACCCCTCCACTTT. Translating it yields CASRPDRGGGNSPLHF.

The chain uses TRBV10-2 and TRBJ2-3; D is possibly TRBD1 or TRBD2 (6 bases each). The CDR3 extends over 15 amino acids. The germline gives CDR1 WSHSY, CDR2 SAAADI. Trimming left V 6 bases short and J 0 bases short, with 13 bases between. The CDR3 DNA reads as TGCGCCAGCAGCGTGGGGGGCCGGAGCACAGATACGCAGTATTTT. This codes for CASSVGGRSTDTQYF.

Comments on this clonotype: At one boundary the junction diverges from the germline segment, which might be a read error. The chain is built from TRBV29-1 and TRBJ1-1, with D possibly being TRBD1 (5 bases). CDR3 length: 15 amino acids. Per the germline V gene, CDR1 is SQVTM and CDR2 is ANQGSEA. Here the CDR3 reads CSVAKTERINTEDFF. CDR3 nucleotides: TGCAGCGTGGCTAAGACAGAGAGAATTAACACTGAAGATTTCTTT.

The chain joins TRBV27 to TRBJ2-1; D perhaps matches TRBD1 (6 bases). Germline loops: CDR1 MNHEY, CDR2 SMNVEV (reference sequence). V dropped 6 bases and J dropped 7 bases, with 13 bases sitting between them. The length of the CDR3 is 13 residues. The chain's CDR3 is CASRAGTRNEQFF. CDR3 DNA sequence: TGTGCCAGCAGGGCCGGGACACGTAATGAGCAGTTCTTC.

The chain combines TRBV6-1 with TRBJ2-5; the D gene is possibly TRBD2 (5 bases). This CDR3 is built from 14 residues. Germline V gene data show CDR1 as MNHNS and CDR2 as SASEGT. V was cut by 5 bases and J by 2 bases, with 12 bases left in between. CDR3 DNA sequence: TGTGCCAGCAGTACCGACTATCCGCAAGAGACCCAGTACTTC. Its translation is CASSTDYPQETQYF.

V is TRBV4-1 and J is TRBJ2-1, with D possibly being TRBD1 (5 bases). CDR1 and CDR2 from the germline V gene are MGHRA and YSYEKL. The length of the CDR3 is 15 residues. Trimming took off 0 bases at V and 3 bases at J, with 9 bases between the two ends. CDR3 nucleotide sequence: TGCGCCAGCAGCCAAGAGGACACGAACTACAATGAGCAGTTCTTC. The encoded protein is CASSQEDTNYNEQFF.

This clonotype turned up a few times. The gene calls are TRBV4-1 and TRBJ1-2, with 7 bases aligning to TRBD1. The CDR3 runs to 14 residues. With V trimmed by 1 base and J by 3 bases, 2 bases remained unmatched. Germline CDR1 MGHRA, CDR2 YSYEKL. The CDR3 loop reads CASSQADRDYGYTF. The CDR3 region has the DNA TGCGCCAGCAGCCAAGCTGACAGGGACTATGGCTACACCTTC.

The chain recombines TRBV6-5 with TRBJ2-7; the match to TRBD1 covers 11 bases. CDR1 is MNHEY and CDR2 is SVGAGI in the germline V gene. V gave up 7 bases and J gave up 5 bases; unmatched junction bases: 7. CDR3 size: 14 residues. The CDR3 here is CASTKGQGEDEQYF. CDR3 bases: TGTGCCAGCACCAAGGGACAGGGGGAGGACGAGCAGTACTTC.

V and J are TRBV12-3 or TRBV12-4 and TRBJ2-1; a weak D match, TRBD2 (7 bases). V lost 7 bases and J 2 bases, leaving 9 bases between the germline ends. The CDR3 is 13 amino acids. The CDR3 reads CASTGGPYNEQFF. The CDR3 coding sequence is TGTGCCAGCACGGGGGGCCCCTACAATGAGCAGTTCTTC.

To note about this clonotype: The junction and the germline gene differ at one end; a read error may be behind it. The CDR3 region is CASLKDGNTETFF. The CDR3 bases are TGTGCCAGCTTAAAGGACGGGAACACTGAAACTTTCTTT. The chain couples TRBV18 to TRBJ1-1; D uncertain. The CDR3 has 13 amino acids. Germline V gene lookup returns CDR1 KGHSH and CDR2 LQKENI.

Only a few counts were recorded for this clonotype. The V and J genes are TRBV6-1 and TRBJ2-7; D unclear. V dropped 2 bases and J dropped 2 bases, with 16 bases sitting between them. CDR1 and CDR2 from the germline V gene are MNHNS and SASEGT. The CDR3 consists of 16 residues. CDR3: CASSEHLTSYTYEQYF. The DNA for the CDR3 is TGTGCCAGCAGTGAACATTTAACTTCCTACACCTACGAGCAGTACTTC.

This clonotype came up a few times. The chain uses TRBV4-2 and TRBJ2-1, with no clear D. Between the trimmed V and J ends, which lost 1 base and 0 bases, there was a span of 13 bases. There are 17 residues in the CDR3. Germline assignment: CDR1 LGHNA and CDR2 YNFKEQ. Here the CDR3 reads CASSQVGFSSSYNEQFF. As DNA, the CDR3 is TGTGCCAGCAGCCAAGTCGGGTTTAGCAGCTCCTACAATGAGCAGTTCTTC.